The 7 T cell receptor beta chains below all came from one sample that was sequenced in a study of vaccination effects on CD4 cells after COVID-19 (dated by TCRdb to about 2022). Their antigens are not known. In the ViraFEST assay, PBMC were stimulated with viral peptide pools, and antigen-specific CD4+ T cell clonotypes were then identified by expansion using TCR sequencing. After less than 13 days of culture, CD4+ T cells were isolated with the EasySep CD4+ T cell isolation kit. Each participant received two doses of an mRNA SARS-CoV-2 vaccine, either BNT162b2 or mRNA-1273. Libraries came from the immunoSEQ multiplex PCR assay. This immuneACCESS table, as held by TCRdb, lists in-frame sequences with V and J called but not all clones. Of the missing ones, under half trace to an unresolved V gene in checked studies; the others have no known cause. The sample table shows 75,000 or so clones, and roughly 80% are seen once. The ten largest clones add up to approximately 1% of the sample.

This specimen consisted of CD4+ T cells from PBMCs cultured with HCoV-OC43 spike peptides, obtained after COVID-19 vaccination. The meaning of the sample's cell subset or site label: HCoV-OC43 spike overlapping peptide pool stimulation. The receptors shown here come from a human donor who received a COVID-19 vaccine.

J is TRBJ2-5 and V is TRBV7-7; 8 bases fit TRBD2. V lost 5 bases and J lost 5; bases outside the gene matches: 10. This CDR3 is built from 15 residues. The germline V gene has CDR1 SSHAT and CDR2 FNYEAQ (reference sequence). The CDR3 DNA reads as TGTGCCAGCAGCCCGGGAGGGGGTCCCCATGAGACCCAGTACTTC. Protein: CASSPGGGPHETQYF.

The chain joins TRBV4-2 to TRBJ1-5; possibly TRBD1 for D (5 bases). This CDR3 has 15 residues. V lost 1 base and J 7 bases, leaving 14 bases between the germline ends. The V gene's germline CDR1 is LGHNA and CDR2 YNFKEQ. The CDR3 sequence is CASSQARAEGQPQHF. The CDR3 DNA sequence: TGTGCCAGCAGCCAAGCAAGGGCGGAGGGGCAGCCCCAGCATTTT.

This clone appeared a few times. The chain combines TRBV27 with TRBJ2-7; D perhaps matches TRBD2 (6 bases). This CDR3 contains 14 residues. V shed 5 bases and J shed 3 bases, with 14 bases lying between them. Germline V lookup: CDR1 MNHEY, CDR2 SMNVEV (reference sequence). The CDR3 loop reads CASSRGGVDYEQYV. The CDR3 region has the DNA TGTGCCAGCAGTAGGGGCGGGGTCGACTACGAGCAGTACGTC.

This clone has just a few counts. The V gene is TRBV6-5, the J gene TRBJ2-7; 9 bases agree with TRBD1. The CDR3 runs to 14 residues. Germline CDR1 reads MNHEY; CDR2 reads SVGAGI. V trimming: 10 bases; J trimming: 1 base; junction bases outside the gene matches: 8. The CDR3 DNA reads TGTGCCATCTCTCGGGACAGGGCGTCCTACGAGCAGTACGTC. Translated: CAISRDRASYEQYV.

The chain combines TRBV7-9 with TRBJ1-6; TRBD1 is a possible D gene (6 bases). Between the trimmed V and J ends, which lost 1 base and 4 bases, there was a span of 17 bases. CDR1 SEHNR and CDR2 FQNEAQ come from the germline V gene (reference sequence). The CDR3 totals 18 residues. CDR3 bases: TGTGCCAGCAGCTTAGAGCTTTGGACAGACGCATATAATTCACCCCTCCACTTT. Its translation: CASSLELWTDAYNSPLHF. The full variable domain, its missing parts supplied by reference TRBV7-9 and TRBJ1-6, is DTGVSQNPRHKITKRGQNVTFRCDPISEHNRLYWYRQTLGQGPEFLTYFQNEAQLEKSRLLSDRFSAERPKGSFSTLEIQRTEQGDSAMYLCASSLELWTDAYNSPLHFGNGTRLTVT.

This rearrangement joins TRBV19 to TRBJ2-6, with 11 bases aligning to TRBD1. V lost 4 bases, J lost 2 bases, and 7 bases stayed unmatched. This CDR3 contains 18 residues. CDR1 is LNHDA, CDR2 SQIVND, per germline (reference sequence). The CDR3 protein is CASSTGQGARTGANVLTF. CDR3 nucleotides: TGTGCCAGTAGTACCGGACAGGGGGCGCGAACTGGGGCCAACGTCCTGACTTTC.

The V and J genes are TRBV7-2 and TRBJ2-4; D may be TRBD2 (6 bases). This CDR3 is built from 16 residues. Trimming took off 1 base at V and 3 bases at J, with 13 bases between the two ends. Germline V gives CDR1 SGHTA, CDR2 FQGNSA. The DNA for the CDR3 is TGTGCCAGCAGCTTAGAGGGCGGGGTGGGCAAAAACATTCAGTACTTC. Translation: CASSLEGGVGKNIQYF. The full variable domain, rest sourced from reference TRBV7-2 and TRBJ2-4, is GAGVSQSPSNKVTEKGKDVELRCDPISGHTALYWYRQSLGQGLEFLIYFQGNSAPDKSGLPSDRFSAERTGGSVSTLTIQRTQQEDSAVYLCASSLEGGVGKNIQYFGAGTRLSVL.